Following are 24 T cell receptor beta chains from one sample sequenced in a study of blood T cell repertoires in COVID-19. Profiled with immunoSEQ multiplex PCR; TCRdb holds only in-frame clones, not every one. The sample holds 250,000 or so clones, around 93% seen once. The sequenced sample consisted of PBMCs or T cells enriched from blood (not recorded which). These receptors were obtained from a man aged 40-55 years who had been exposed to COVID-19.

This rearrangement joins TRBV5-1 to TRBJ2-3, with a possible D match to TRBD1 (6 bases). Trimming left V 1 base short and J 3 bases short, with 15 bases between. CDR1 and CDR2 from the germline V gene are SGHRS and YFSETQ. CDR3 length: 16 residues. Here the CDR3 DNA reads TGCGCCAGCAGCTTGTCCGGGCAGGGGCAGACAGATACGCAGTATTTT. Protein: CASSLSGQGQTDTQYF.

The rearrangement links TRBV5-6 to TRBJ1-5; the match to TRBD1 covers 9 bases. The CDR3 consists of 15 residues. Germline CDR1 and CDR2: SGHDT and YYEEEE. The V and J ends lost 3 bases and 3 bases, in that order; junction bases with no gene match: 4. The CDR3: CASSSGTGINQPQHF. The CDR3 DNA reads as TGTGCCAGCAGCTCAGGGACAGGGATCAATCAGCCCCAGCATTTT.

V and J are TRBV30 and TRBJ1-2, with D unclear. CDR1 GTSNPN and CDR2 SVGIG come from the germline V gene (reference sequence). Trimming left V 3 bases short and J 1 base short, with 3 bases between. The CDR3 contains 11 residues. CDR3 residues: CAWSLNYGYTF. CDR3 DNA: TGTGCCTGGAGCCTTAACTATGGCTACACCTTC.

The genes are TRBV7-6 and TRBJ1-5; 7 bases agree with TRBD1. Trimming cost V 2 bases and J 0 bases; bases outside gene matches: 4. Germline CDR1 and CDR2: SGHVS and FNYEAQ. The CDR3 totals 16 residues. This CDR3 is CASSLQGGGSNQPQHF. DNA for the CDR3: TGTGCCAGCAGCTTACAGGGGGGAGGTAGCAATCAGCCCCAGCATTTT.

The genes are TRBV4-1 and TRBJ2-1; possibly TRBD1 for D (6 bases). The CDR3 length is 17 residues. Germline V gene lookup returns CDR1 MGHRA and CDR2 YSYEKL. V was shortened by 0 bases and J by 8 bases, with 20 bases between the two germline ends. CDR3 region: CASSQDTPSTGSDEQFF. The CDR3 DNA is TGCGCCAGCAGCCAAGATACACCTTCCACAGGGTCCGATGAGCAGTTCTTC.

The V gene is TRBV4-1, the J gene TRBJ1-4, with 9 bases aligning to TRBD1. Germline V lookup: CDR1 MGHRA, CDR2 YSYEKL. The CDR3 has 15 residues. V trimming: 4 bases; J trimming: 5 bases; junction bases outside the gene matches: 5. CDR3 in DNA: TGCGCCAGCAGCCTCCAGACAGGGGGGAATGAAAAACTGTTTTTT. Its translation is CASSLQTGGNEKLFF.

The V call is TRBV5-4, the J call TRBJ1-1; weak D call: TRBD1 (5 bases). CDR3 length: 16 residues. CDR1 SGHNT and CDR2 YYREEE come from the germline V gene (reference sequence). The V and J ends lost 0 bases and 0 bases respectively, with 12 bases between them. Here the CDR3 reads CASSLGRGLMNTEAFF. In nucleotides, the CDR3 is TGTGCCAGCAGCTTGGGGCGGGGGTTGATGAACACTGAAGCTTTCTTT.

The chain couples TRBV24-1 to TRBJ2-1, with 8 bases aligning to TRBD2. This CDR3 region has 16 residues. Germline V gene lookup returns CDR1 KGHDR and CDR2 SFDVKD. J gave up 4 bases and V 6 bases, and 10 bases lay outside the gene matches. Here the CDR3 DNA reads TGTGCCACCAGTATCTTCAGCGGGAGAATATACAATGAGCAGTTCTTC. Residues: CATSIFSGRIYNEQFF.

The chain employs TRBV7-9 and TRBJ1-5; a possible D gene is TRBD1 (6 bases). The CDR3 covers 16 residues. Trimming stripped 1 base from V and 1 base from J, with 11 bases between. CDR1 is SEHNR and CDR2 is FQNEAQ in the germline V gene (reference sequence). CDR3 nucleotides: TGTGCCAGCAGCTTAGGGACAGATGAGAGCAATCAGCCCCAGCATTTT. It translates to CASSLGTDESNQPQHF. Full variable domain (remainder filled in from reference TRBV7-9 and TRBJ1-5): DTGVSQNPRHKITKRGQNVTFRCDPISEHNRLYWYRQTLGQGPEFLTYFQNEAQLEKSRLLSDRFSAERPKGSFSTLEIQRTEQGDSAMYLCASSLGTDESNQPQHFGDGTRLSIL.

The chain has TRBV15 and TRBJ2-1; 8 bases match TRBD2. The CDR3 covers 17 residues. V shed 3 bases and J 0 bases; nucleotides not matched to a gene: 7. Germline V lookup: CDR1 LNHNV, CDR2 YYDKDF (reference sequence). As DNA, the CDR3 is TGTGCCACCAGCAGGTCAGCTAGCGGGTCCTCCTACAATGAGCAGTTCTTC. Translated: CATSRSASGSSYNEQFF.

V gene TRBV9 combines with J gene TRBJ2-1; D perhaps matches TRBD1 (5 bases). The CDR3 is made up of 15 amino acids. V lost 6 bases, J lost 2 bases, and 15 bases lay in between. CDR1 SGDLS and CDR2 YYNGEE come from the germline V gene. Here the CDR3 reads CASTDDDSTYNEQFF. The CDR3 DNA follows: TGTGCCAGCACCGACGACGACAGTACCTACAATGAGCAGTTCTTC.

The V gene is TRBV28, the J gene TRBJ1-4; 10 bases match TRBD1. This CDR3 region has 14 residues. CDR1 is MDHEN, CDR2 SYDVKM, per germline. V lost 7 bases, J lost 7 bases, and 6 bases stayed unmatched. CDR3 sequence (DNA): TGTGCCAGCAAAACTGGGACAGGGGTTGAAAAACTGTTTTTT. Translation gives CASKTGTGVEKLFF.

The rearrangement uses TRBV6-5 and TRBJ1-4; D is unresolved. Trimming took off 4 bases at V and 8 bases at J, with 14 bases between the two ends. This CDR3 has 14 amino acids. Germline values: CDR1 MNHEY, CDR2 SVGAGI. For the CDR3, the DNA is TGTGCCAGCAGTTCACCTCGTTCGGGAGAAAAACTGTTTTTT. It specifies CASSSPRSGEKLFF.

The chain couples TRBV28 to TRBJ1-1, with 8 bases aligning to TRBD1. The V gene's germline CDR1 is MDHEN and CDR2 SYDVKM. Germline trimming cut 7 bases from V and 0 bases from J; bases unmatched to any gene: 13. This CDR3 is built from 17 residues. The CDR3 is CASTTWDRHPMNTEAFF. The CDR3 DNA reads TGTGCCAGCACCACATGGGACAGGCATCCTATGAACACTGAAGCTTTCTTT.

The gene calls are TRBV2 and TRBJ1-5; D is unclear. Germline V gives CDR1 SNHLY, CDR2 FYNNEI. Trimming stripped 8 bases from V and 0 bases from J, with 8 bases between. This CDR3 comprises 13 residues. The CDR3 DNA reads TGTGCCAGCCGTTATTATAGCAATCAGCCCCAGCATTTT. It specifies CASRYYSNQPQHF. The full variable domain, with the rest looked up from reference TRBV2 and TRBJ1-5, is EPEVTQTPSHQVTQMGQEVILRCVPISNHLYFYWYRQILGQKVEFLVSFYNNEISEKSEIFDDQFSVERPDGSNFTLKIRSTKLEDSAMYFCASRYYSNQPQHFGDGTRLSIL.

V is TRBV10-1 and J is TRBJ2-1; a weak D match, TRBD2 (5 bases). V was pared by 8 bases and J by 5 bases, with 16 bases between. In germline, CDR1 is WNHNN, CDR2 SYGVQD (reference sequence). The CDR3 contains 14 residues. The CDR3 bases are TGCGCCAGCGATAAAGTAGAGAGGGACAATGAGCAGTTCTTC. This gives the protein CASDKVERDNEQFF.

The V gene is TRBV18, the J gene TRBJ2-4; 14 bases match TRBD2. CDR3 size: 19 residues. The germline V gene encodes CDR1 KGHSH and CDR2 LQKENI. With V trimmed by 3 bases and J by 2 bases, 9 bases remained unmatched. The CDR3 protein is CASSPTGTSGSLSKNIQYF. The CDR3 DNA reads TGTGCCAGCTCACCCACCGGGACTAGCGGGAGTCTATCCAAAAACATTCAGTACTTC.

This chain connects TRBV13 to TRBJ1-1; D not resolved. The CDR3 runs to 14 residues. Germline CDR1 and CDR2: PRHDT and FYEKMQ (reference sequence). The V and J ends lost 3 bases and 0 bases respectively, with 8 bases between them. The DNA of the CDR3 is TGTGCCAGCAGCTTGGACTATATGAACACTGAAGCTTTCTTT. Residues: CASSLDYMNTEAFF.

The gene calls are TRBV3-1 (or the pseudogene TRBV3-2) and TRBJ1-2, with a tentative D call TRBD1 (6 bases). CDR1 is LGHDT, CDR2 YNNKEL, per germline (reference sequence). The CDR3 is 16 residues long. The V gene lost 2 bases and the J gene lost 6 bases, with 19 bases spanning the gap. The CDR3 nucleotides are TGTGCCAGCAGCCAATGGTCCCAGGGGTTGGGGAATGGCTACACCTTC. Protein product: CASSQWSQGLGNGYTF.

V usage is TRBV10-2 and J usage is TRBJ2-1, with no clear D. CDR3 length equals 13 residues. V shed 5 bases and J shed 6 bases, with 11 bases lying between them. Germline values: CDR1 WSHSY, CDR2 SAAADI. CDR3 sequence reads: CASSTSFINEQFF. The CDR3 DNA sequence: TGCGCCAGCAGTACGAGCTTCATCAATGAGCAGTTCTTC.

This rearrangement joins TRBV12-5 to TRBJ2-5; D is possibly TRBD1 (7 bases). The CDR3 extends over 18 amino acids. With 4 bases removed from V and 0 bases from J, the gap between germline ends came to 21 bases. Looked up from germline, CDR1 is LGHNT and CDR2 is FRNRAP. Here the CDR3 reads CASGSLPAGTAYQETQYF. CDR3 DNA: TGTGCTAGTGGTTCCTTACCCGCGGGGACAGCGTACCAAGAGACCCAGTACTTC.

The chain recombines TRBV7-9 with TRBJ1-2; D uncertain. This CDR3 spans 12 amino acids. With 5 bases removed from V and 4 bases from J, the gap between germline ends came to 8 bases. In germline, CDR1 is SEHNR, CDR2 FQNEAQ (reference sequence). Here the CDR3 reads CASSQISYGYTF. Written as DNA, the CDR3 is TGTGCCAGCAGCCAGATTTCCTATGGCTACACCTTC.

The CDR3 reads CASSFGLAGINEQFF. As DNA, the CDR3 is TGTGCCAGCAGTTTCGGCCTAGCGGGAATCAATGAGCAGTTCTTC. The rearrangement links TRBV28 to TRBJ2-1; 9 bases agree with TRBD2. Germline loops: CDR1 MDHEN, CDR2 SYDVKM. The CDR3 extends over 15 amino acids. Unmatched junction bases numbered 6, after V lost 3 bases and J lost 6 bases.

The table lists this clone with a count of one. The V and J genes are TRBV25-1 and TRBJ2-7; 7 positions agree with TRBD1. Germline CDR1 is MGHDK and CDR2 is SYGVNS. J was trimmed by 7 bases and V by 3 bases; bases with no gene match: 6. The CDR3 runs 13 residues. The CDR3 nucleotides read TGTGCCAGCAGTGACCGACAGGGAAGAGAGCAGTACTTC. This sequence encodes CASSDRQGREQYF.